The entry below describes one TCR beta chain. The entry originates in a study of blood T cells in healthy people across ages. V was trimmed by 6 bases and J by 1 base, leaving 16 bases between them. Germline V CDR1 and CDR2: MDHEN, SYDVKM. This CDR3 contains 15 residues. PCR was performed a second time for about 6 to 12 cycles using a sample-barcoded 5' primer and a J-beta primer mix. TCRdb redid the calling of the 5' RACE reads with MiXCR, one entry per CDR3 protein. The sample includes more than 1,000,000 distinct CDR3 sequences, less than 25% of them seen just once. The same data also went into a second study, on T cells of mothers and their children.

The source of this sequence is a girl aged 2-10 years in good health. The specimen was blood. The gene calls are TRBV28 and TRBJ2-7; D not certain. The CDR3 DNA follows: TGTGCCAGCAGGCCGACCATTTTCAGGTCCTACGAGCAGTACTTC. It codes for CASRPTIFRSYEQYF.